Each of the 22 T cell receptor beta chains below was sequenced from the same sample in a study of PD-L1 blockade in urothelial cancer. Repertoires were generated with immunoSEQ multiplex PCR, while TCRdb's copy carries only in-frame clones and drops some. The sample includes tens of thousands of clones, roughly 90% of them seen just once. Regarding time point: pretreatment peripheral blood. Sequencing was performed on PBMCs, taken around atezolizumab (anti-PD-L1) treatment. These receptors all stem from a man aged 55 to 70 with urothelial cancer.

The rearrangement uses TRBV28 and TRBJ1-3; unclear D gene. Germline V gene lookup returns CDR1 MDHEN and CDR2 SYDVKM. Trimming cost V 3 bases and J 7 bases, with 10 bases left between them. The CDR3 totals 13 residues. DNA for the CDR3: TGTGCCAGCAGTTTTAGCGTTGGGAACACCATATATTTT. Translation gives CASSFSVGNTIYF.

The chain has TRBV19 and TRBJ2-5, with 8 bases lining up with TRBD1. Germline-derived CDR1 and CDR2 are LNHDA and SQIVND (reference sequence). The CDR3 has 14 residues. V trimming: 5 bases; J trimming: 5 bases; junction bases outside the gene matches: 7. The CDR3 DNA sequence: TGTGCCAGTAGTCCCGACAGGGGTACTGAGACCCAGTACTTC. Encoded protein: CASSPDRGTETQYF.

The CDR3 region is CASSETWTSGHEQYF. In DNA, the CDR3 is TGTGCCAGCAGTGAAACATGGACTAGTGGGCACGAGCAGTACTTC. The V gene is TRBV6-1, the J gene TRBJ2-7; TRBD2 matches at 7 bases. J gave up 5 bases and V 2 bases, and 9 bases lay outside the gene matches. The germline gives CDR1 MNHNS, CDR2 SASEGT. CDR3 length: 15 residues.

The chain uses TRBV9 and TRBJ1-3; D unclear. The CDR3 loop spans 15 amino acids. CDR1 and CDR2 (germline): SGDLS, YYNGEE. Trimming removed 0 bases from V and 0 bases from J, with 7 bases in between. The CDR3 loop reads CASSVAGNSGNTIYF. The CDR3 DNA sequence: TGTGCCAGCAGCGTAGCGGGAAACTCTGGAAACACCATATATTTT.

This clone was observed a few times. This chain uses TRBV4-3 with TRBJ1-5, with D maybe TRBD1 (6 bases). Trimming removed 0 bases at V and 6 bases at J, with 12 bases between. Germline assignment: CDR1 LGHNA and CDR2 YSLEER. The CDR3 has 15 amino acids. CDR3 sequence (DNA): TGCGCCAGCAGCCAAGATAGGGGGGGCGGTCAGCCCCAGCATTTT. Translation: CASSQDRGGGQPQHF.

The V call is TRBV19, the J call TRBJ1-5; D remains ambiguous. V dropped 1 base and J dropped 10 bases, with 17 bases sitting between them. This CDR3 region has 15 residues. Germline CDR1 is LNHDA and CDR2 is SQIVND (reference sequence). The CDR3 is CASSIAEGVHPPQHF. The CDR3 nucleotides are TGTGCCAGTAGTATAGCCGAGGGTGTTCACCCCCCCCAGCATTTT.

This chain joins TRBV19 and TRBJ1-5; 8 bases align to TRBD1. Germline V gives CDR1 LNHDA, CDR2 SQIVND (reference sequence). The CDR3 loop spans 19 amino acids. V shed 6 bases, J shed 1 base, and the junction held 17 bases outside the gene matches. DNA for the CDR3: TGTGCCAGTAGATCCCCCAGGGGGCAAGGCCCACGGAGCAATCAGCCCCAGCATTTT. Translation gives CASRSPRGQGPRSNQPQHF.

Concerning this clone: This clone may be a read error of a much larger clone one base away. This specimen includes other DNA sequences encoding the same CDR3. The J gene is TRBJ2-3, the V gene TRBV9; TRBD2 aligns across 12 bases. CDR3 size: 18 residues. Germline V gene sequence: CDR1 SGDLS, CDR2 YYNGEE. CDR3 region: CASSVGLAGGSFTDTQYF. The CDR3 region has the DNA TGCGCCAGCAGCGTAGGTCTAGCGGGGGGGTCCTTCACAGATACGCAGTATTTT.

The rearrangement joins TRBV5-6 to TRBJ1-5; TRBD1 aligns across 9 bases. The CDR3 contains 14 residues. Looked up from germline, CDR1 is SGHDT and CDR2 is YYEEEE. Trimming cost V 3 bases and J 8 bases; bases outside gene matches: 6. CDR3 region: CASSSGQGGEPQHF. In DNA, the CDR3 is TGTGCCAGCAGCTCGGGACAGGGCGGGGAGCCCCAGCATTTT. Supplemented by reference TRBV5-6 and TRBJ1-5, the full variable domain reads DAGVTQSPTHLIKTRGQQVTLRCSPKSGHDTVSWYQQALGQGPQFIFQYYEEEERQRGNFPDRFSGHQFPNYSSELNVNALLLGDSALYLCASSSGQGGEPQHFGDGTRLSIL.

This chain connects TRBV4-2 to TRBJ1-3, with 7 positions matching TRBD1. The trim removed 1 base at V and 2 bases at J, leaving 2 bases unmatched. The CDR3 extends over 15 amino acids. Germline CDR1 reads LGHNA; CDR2 reads YNFKEQ. CDR3 sequence reads: CASSQVTGAGNTIYF. The DNA for the CDR3 is TGTGCCAGCAGCCAAGTTACAGGGGCTGGAAACACCATATATTTT.

The rearrangement joins TRBV6-5 to TRBJ1-4, with 9 nucleotides matching TRBD1. The germline V gene encodes CDR1 MNHEY and CDR2 SVGAGI. The CDR3 covers 14 residues. V trimming: 9 bases; J trimming: 6 bases; junction bases outside the gene matches: 8. The CDR3 bases are TGTGCCAGTCAATACAGGGGGCGCGATGAAAAACTGTTTTTT. The encoded protein is CASQYRGRDEKLFF.

The rearrangement links TRBV4-2 to TRBJ2-7, with TRBD2 matching 8 bases. Unmatched junction bases numbered 8, after V lost 1 base and J lost 3 bases. CDR3 length equals 16 residues. Germline V gene sequence: CDR1 LGHNA, CDR2 YNFKEQ. CDR3 residues: CASSQAGGGPLYEQYF. CDR3 coding DNA: TGTGCCAGCAGCCAAGCCGGGGGGGGTCCCCTCTACGAGCAGTACTTC.

The chain couples TRBV18 to TRBJ2-3; 8 bases fit TRBD2. Per germline, CDR1 KGHSH and CDR2 LQKENI. The CDR3 extends over 16 amino acids. V shed 3 bases and J 0 bases; nucleotides not matched to a gene: 5. The CDR3 is CASSPDSGVSTDTQYF. The DNA for the CDR3 is TGTGCCAGCTCACCCGATAGCGGGGTTAGCACAGATACGCAGTATTTT.

The genes are TRBV14 and TRBJ2-5, with D possibly being TRBD1 (5 bases). The germline V and J ends were trimmed by 3 bases and 5 bases, with 13 bases remaining between them. CDR3 length: 14 amino acids. Germline CDR1 reads SGHDN; CDR2 reads FVKESK. CDR3 loop: CASSQGRAWETQYF. CDR3 nucleotide sequence: TGTGCCAGCAGCCAGGGCAGGGCGTGGGAGACCCAGTACTTC.

The chain joins TRBV4-2 to TRBJ1-3; D perhaps matches TRBD1 (6 bases). The length of the CDR3 is 17 residues. The V gene lost 0 bases and the J gene lost 2 bases, with 14 bases spanning the gap. CDR1 is LGHNA and CDR2 is YNFKEQ in the germline V gene. The CDR3 nucleotides are TGTGCCAGCAGCCAAGAACGATCAGGGGATACTGGAAACACCATATATTTT. Translating gives CASSQERSGDTGNTIYF.

The count of this clone is one. The V and J genes are TRBV18 and TRBJ2-1; D gene ambiguous. Per the germline V gene, CDR1 is KGHSH and CDR2 is LQKENI. The CDR3 covers 13 residues. Deletions cut 4 bases from V and 8 bases from J, with 12 bases between. The CDR3 loop is CASSLNPADEQFF. The CDR3 nucleotides are TGTGCCAGCTCACTTAATCCGGCGGATGAGCAGTTCTTC.

This chain links TRBV7-8 with TRBJ1-6; TRBD1 aligns across 7 bases. Germline CDR1 SGHVS, CDR2 FQNEAQ. J was trimmed by 7 bases and V by 5 bases; bases with no gene match: 8. CDR3 length equals 15 residues. CDR3 DNA sequence: TGTGCCAGCAGCCCTCGGGGACAGTTAAATTCACCCCTCCACTTT. Its translation is CASSPRGQLNSPLHF.

This chain's CDR3 is CASSPLLRGNQPQHF. CDR3 in DNA: TGTGCCAGCAGTCCACTGCTCCGGGGAAATCAGCCCCAGCATTTT. The chain is built from TRBV28 and TRBJ1-5; the D is unclear. CDR3 length equals 15 residues. Trimming shortened V by 5 bases and J by 4 bases, and 15 bases separated the two germline ends. Germline CDR1 MDHEN, CDR2 SYDVKM.

V is TRBV6-6 and J is TRBJ2-7, with 10 bases matching TRBD2. V trimming: 6 bases; J trimming: 6 bases; junction bases outside the gene matches: 2. Germline V gives CDR1 MNHNY, CDR2 SVGAGI (reference sequence). The CDR3 covers 12 residues. CDR3 sequence: CASRRLAGEQYF. The CDR3 DNA sequence: TGTGCCAGCAGGCGACTAGCGGGCGAGCAGTACTTC.

The CDR3 sequence is CASSWDRGDTEAFF. The CDR3 nucleotides are TGTGCCAGTAGTTGGGACAGGGGGGACACTGAAGCTTTCTTT. The chain employs TRBV19 and TRBJ1-1, with 11 nucleotides matching TRBD1. Germline trimming cut 5 bases from V and 3 bases from J; bases unmatched to any gene: 2. CDR1 and CDR2 (germline): LNHDA, SQIVND (reference sequence). This CDR3 is built from 14 residues.

The rearrangement joins TRBV5-8 to TRBJ1-5; 10 bases are shared with TRBD1. The CDR3 is made up of 15 amino acids. The germline CDR1 and CDR2 sequences are SGHTS and YDEGEE. V was clipped by 1 base and J by 7 bases; unmatched bases: 5. The CDR3 region has the DNA TGTGCCAGCAGCTTGACGACAGGGGGCTTGCAGCCCCAGCATTTT. This gives the protein CASSLTTGGLQPQHF. The full variable domain, in which reference TRBV5-8 and TRBJ1-5 provide the parts outside the CDR3, is EAGVTQSPTHLIKTRGQQATLRCSPISGHTSVYWYQQALGLGLQFLLWYDEGEERNRGNFPPRFSGRQFPNYSSELNVNALELEDSALYLCASSLTTGGLQPQHFGDGTRLSIL.

This sequence joins TRBV4-2 and TRBJ2-3; the match to TRBD2 covers 7 bases. CDR3 size: 17 residues. The V gene's germline CDR1 is LGHNA and CDR2 YNFKEQ. Trimming took 0 bases from V and 0 from J; bases not matched to a gene: 6. The CDR3 DNA is TGTGCCAGCAGCCAAGAGTTGGGACTACTCAGCACAGATACGCAGTATTTT. Amino acid sequence: CASSQELGLLSTDTQYF.